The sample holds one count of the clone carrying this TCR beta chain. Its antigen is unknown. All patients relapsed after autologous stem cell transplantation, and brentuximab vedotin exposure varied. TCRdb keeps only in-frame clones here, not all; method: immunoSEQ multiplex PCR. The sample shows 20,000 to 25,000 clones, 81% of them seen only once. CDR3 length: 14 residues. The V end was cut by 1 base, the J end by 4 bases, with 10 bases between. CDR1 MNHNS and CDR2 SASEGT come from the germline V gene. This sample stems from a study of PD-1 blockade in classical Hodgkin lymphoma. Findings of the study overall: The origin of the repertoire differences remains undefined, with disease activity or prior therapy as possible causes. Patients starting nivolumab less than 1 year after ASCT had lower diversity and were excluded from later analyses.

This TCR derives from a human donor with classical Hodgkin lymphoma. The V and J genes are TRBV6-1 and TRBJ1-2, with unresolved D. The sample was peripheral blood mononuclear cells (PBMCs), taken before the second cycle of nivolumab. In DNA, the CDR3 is TGTGCCAGCAGTGAAGGAACCAGAATCTATGGCTACACCTTC. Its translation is CASSEGTRIYGYTF.